These 14 T cell receptor beta chains originate from one sample sequenced in a study of cytomegalovirus exposure and HLA in healthy donors (TCRdb year 2017). Receptors were amplified or captured by the immunoSEQ multiplex PCR assay. The table was pulled from immuneACCESS by TCRdb, which kept in-frame rearrangements only. Such tables lose some clones; where checked, under half of the loss comes from unresolved V genes, and the rest has no known cause. The sample contains some 120,000 clones, around 96% of them found a single time. 1.7% of the sample is taken by the ten largest. The sequenced material came from PBMCs. These receptors were collected from a man younger than 30 in good health and CMV-seronegative.

The chain couples TRBV28 to TRBJ2-3; tentatively, D is TRBD1 (6 bases). V was cut by 8 bases and J by 2 bases, with 23 bases left in between. The germline V gene has CDR1 MDHEN and CDR2 SYDVKM. The CDR3 has 17 amino acids. The CDR3 DNA sequence: TGTGCCAGCGCTAGCCATCGACAGGACCTATTCACAGATACGCAGTATTTT. Its translation is CASASHRQDLFTDTQYF. Full variable domain (outside the CDR3, taken from reference TRBV28 and TRBJ2-3): DVKVTQSSRYLVKRTGEKVFLECVQDMDHENMFWYRQDPGLGLRLIYFSYDVKMKEKGDIPEGYSVSREKKERFSLILESASTNQTSMYLCASASHRQDLFTDTQYFGPGTRLTVL.

The chain couples TRBV28 to TRBJ2-1, with TRBD2 matching 10 bases. Per the germline V gene, CDR1 is MDHEN and CDR2 is SYDVKM. Germline trimming cut 4 bases from V and 2 bases from J; bases unmatched to any gene: 2. CDR3 length: 15 residues. CDR3 bases: TGTGCCAGCAGTTCACTAGCGGGACCCTACAATGAGCAGTTCTTC. Encoded protein: CASSSLAGPYNEQFF.

A single count supports this clone. The chain is built from TRBV27 and TRBJ2-6; 7 bases agree with TRBD1. CDR3 size: 18 residues. In germline, CDR1 is MNHEY, CDR2 SMNVEV (reference sequence). Losses at the gene ends were 2 bases for V and 4 bases for J; bases not matched to a gene: 11. The CDR3, as DNA: TGTGCCAGCAGTTTAGTAGGGGGCACGGGCATGGGGGCCAACGTCCTGACTTTC. Its protein is CASSLVGGTGMGANVLTF.

The chain joins TRBV9 to TRBJ2-2; TRBD2 aligns across 8 bases. CDR3 length: 15 amino acids. Germline V CDR1 and CDR2: SGDLS, YYNGEE. V shed 2 bases and J 7 bases; nucleotides not matched to a gene: 7. As DNA, the CDR3 is TGTGCCAGCAGCGTTGGCGGGAGGTACGGCGGGGAGCTGTTTTTT. Translation gives CASSVGGRYGGELFF.

The rearrangement links TRBV5-1 to TRBJ1-1; D may be TRBD1 (5 bases). V was cut by 1 base and J by 7 bases, with 20 bases left in between. This CDR3 has 16 amino acids. Germline V gene sequence: CDR1 SGHRS, CDR2 YFSETQ. The CDR3 sequence is CASSLRGGAQDGEAFF. The CDR3 bases are TGCGCCAGCAGCTTGAGGGGAGGGGCGCAGGATGGTGAAGCTTTCTTT.

This chain connects TRBV9 to TRBJ2-2, with 8 bases identical to TRBD1. The V gene end was trimmed by 7 bases and the J gene end by 4 bases; junction bases not matched to a gene: 3. Germline CDR1 and CDR2: SGDLS and YYNGEE. CDR3 length: 13 amino acids. This CDR3 reads CASSRGPTGELFF. CDR3 nucleotides: TGTGCCAGCTCCAGGGGGCCCACCGGGGAGCTGTTTTTT.

This rearrangement joins TRBV30 to TRBJ2-3, with D possibly matching TRBD1 (6 bases). V lost 5 bases, J lost 6 bases, and 12 bases lay in between. Germline lookup yields CDR1 GTSNPN and CDR2 SVGIG (reference sequence). This CDR3 is built from 12 residues. DNA for the CDR3: TGTGCCTGGTCAACAGGGACCGATACGCAGTATTTT. This codes for CAWSTGTDTQYF.

V and J are TRBV5-5 and TRBJ2-2; D call uncertain. The CDR3 loop spans 15 amino acids. Germline CDR1 and CDR2: SGHKS and YYEKEE (reference sequence). Deletions cut 5 bases from V and 0 bases from J, with 11 bases between. The CDR3 spells CASRASETNTGELFF. The CDR3 DNA follows: TGTGCCAGCAGGGCTAGTGAAACGAACACCGGGGAGCTGTTTTTT.

V and J are TRBV7-2 and TRBJ1-5; 8 bases map to TRBD1. The germline gives CDR1 SGHTA, CDR2 FQGNSA. V was pared by 5 bases and J by 5 bases, with 5 bases of the junction left unmatched. The CDR3 length is 14 residues. The chain's CDR3 is CASSPDRAYQPQHF. CDR3 DNA sequence: TGTGCCAGCAGCCCGGACAGGGCCTATCAGCCCCAGCATTTT.

The CDR3 nucleotides are TGTGCCAGCAGCTTTCCCGGGACAGTTACCTCCTACGAGCAGTACTTC. This translates into CASSFPGTVTSYEQYF. This chain links TRBV7-9 with TRBJ2-7, with 7 positions matching TRBD1. CDR1 and CDR2 (germline): SEHNR, FQNEAQ (reference sequence). The CDR3 contains 16 residues. Trimming removed 3 bases from V and 0 bases from J; junction bases left unmatched: 8.

CDR3 coding DNA: TGTGCCAGCAGCGTAGCGGCAGGGGCAAGGGTCGGGGAGCTGTTTTTT. Translation gives CASSVAAGARVGELFF. The chain joins TRBV9 to TRBJ2-2; a weak D match, TRBD1 (6 bases). CDR3 length: 16 amino acids. In germline, CDR1 is SGDLS, CDR2 YYNGEE. The germline V and J ends were trimmed by 0 bases and 7 bases, with 16 bases remaining between them.

On this clone: The sample holds other DNA sequences that translate to the same CDR3. The rearrangement joins TRBV19 to TRBJ2-7; 11 nucleotides align to TRBD1. CDR1 LNHDA and CDR2 SQIVND come from the germline V gene (reference sequence). The CDR3 loop spans 15 amino acids. The V gene end was trimmed by 3 bases and the J gene end by 4 bases; junction bases not matched to a gene: 5. CDR3 in amino acids: CASSIARDRGYEQYF. The CDR3, as DNA: TGTGCCAGTAGTATCGCGCGGGACAGGGGGTACGAGCAGTACTTC.

This clone was detected only once. The V and J genes are TRBV11-2 and TRBJ2-1; tentatively, D is TRBD2 (5 bases). The CDR3 totals 14 residues. V lost 4 bases, J lost 9 bases, and 16 bases lay in between. Germline V gene lookup returns CDR1 SGHAT and CDR2 FQNNGV. CDR3 in DNA: TGTGCCAGCAGCTCGGACCCAACTAGGAGTGAGCAGTTCTTC. Its protein is CASSSDPTRSEQFF.

This rearrangement joins TRBV19 to TRBJ2-1; D is uncertain. The CDR3 runs 15 residues. The germline V and J ends were trimmed by 1 base and 0 bases, with 7 bases remaining between them. In germline, CDR1 is LNHDA, CDR2 SQIVND (reference sequence). This CDR3 reads CASSIGWSSYNEQFF. The DNA for the CDR3 is TGTGCCAGTAGTATAGGCTGGAGCTCCTACAATGAGCAGTTCTTC. Full variable domain (outside the CDR3, taken from reference TRBV19 and TRBJ2-1): DGGITQSPKYLFRKEGQNVTLSCEQNLNHDAMYWYRQDPGQGLRLIYYSQIVNDFQKGDIAEGYSVSREKKESFPLTVTSAQKNPTAFYLCASSIGWSSYNEQFFGPGTRLTVL.